This TCR beta chain derives from a study of control samples from healthy donors and cancer patients. Trimming stripped 8 bases from V and 3 bases from J, with 8 bases between. The CDR3 spans 12 residues. The V gene's germline CDR1 is MNHEY and CDR2 SVGAGI. A single count supports this clone. Profiling relied on immunoSEQ multiplex PCR, and the TCRdb table lists in-frame clones only, not all of them. The sample comprises around 140,000 clones, over 75% of which are singletons, and 2% to 3% rests with the top ten. The gene calls are TRBV6-5 and TRBJ1-5; no clear D gene. The source material was blood. The clonotype was recovered from a man aged 40-49 years in good health. The DNA of the CDR3 is TGTGCCAGCGGAAGGGCCAATCAGCCCCAGCATTTT. Residues: CASGRANQPQHF.